This T cell receptor (beta chain) came from a study of T cell changes during pregnancy in multiple sclerosis. Clones were sequenced by immunoSEQ multiplex PCR, and TCRdb holds only the in-frame ones, with some missing. The table shows 51,000 or so clones, with around 93% occurring only once. The sequence was obtained from a female donor with multiple sclerosis, enrolled in a pregnancy study. This specimen consisted of peripheral blood, obtained in the second trimester of pregnancy.

CDR3: CASTDNSGNTPQDTQYF. DNA for the CDR3: TGTGCCAGCACCGATAACTCCGGGAACACGCCTCAAGATACGCAGTATTTT. V is TRBV11-2 and J is TRBJ2-3; D perhaps matches TRBD2 (5 bases). V lost 7 bases, J lost 5 bases, and 25 bases lay in between. This CDR3 comprises 17 residues. Looked up from germline, CDR1 is SGHAT and CDR2 is FQNNGV.